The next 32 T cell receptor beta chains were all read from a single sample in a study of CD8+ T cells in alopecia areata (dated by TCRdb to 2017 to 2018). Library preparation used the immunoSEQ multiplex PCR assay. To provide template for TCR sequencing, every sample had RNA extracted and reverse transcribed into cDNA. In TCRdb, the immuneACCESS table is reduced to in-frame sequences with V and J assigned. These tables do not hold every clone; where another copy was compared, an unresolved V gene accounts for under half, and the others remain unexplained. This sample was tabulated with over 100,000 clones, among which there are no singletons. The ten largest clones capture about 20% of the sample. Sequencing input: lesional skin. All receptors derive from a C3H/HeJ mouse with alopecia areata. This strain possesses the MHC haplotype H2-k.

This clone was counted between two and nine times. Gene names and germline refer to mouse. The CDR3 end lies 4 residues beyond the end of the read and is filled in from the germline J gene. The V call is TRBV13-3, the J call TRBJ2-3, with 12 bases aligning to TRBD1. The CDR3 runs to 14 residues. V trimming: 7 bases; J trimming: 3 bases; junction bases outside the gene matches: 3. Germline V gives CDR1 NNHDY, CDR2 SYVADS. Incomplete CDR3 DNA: TGTGCCAGCGGGGACAGGGGGCTCGCAGAA. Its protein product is CASGDRGLAE. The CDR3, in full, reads CASGDRGLAETLYF.

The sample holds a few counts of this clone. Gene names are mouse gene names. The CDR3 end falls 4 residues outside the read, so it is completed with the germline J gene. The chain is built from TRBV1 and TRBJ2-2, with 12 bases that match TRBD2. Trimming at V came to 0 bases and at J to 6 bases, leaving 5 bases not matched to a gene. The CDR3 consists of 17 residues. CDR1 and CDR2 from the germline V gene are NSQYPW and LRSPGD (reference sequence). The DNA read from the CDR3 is TGCACCTGCAGTGCAGATGGGGGACTGGGGGGCCCCGGG. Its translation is CTCSADGGLGGPG. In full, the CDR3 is CTCSADGGLGGPGQLYF.

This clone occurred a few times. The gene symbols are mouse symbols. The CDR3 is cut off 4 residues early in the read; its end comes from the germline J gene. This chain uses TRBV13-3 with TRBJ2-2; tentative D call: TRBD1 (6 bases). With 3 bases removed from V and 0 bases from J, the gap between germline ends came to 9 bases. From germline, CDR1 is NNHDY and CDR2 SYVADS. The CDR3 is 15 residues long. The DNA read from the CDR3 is TGTGCCAGCAGTGTCAGGGGTTCAAACACCGGG. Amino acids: CASSVRGSNTG. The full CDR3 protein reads CASSVRGSNTGQLYF.

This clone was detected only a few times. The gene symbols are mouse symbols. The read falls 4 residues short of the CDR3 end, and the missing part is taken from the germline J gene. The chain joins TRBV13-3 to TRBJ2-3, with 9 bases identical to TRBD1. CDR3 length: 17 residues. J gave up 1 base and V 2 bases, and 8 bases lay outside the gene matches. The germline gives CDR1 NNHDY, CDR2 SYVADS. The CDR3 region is CASSDEDRGIGAETLYF. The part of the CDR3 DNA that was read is TGTGCCAGCAGTGACGAGGACAGGGGAATAGGTGCAGAA.

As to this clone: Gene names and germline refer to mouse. The DNA read from the CDR3 is TGTGCCAGCAGTCACAGGGAGGGGGGTGCAGAA. As protein: CASSHREGGAE. The CDR3 in its entirety is CASSHREGGAETLYF. The chain uses TRBV13-3 and TRBJ2-3; D is possibly TRBD1 (6 bases). The read terminates 4 residues ahead of where the CDR3 ends, so the germline J gene completes it. The germline V gene encodes CDR1 NNHDY and CDR2 SYVADS. The CDR3 contains 15 residues. Trimming shortened V by 4 bases and J by 1 base, and 13 bases separated the two germline ends.

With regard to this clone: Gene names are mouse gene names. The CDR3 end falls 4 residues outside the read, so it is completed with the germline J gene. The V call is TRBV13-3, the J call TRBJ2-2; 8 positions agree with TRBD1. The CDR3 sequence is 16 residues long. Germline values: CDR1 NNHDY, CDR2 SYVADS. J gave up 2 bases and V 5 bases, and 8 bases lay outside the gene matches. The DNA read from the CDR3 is TGTGCCAGCAGGCCCTCAGGGGGCGGGAACACCGGG. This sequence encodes CASRPSGGGNTG. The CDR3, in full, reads CASRPSGGGNTGQLYF.

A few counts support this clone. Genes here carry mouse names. CDR3 bases read: TGTGCCAGCAGTGACCGGACAGGGGTGGGCACA. This gives the protein CASSDRTGVGT. The full CDR3 protein is CASSDRTGVGTEVFF. The chain couples TRBV13-3 to TRBJ1-1, with 9 bases aligning to TRBD1. The read terminates 4 residues before the CDR3 end, so the remaining end is supplied by the germline J gene. The V and J ends lost 2 bases and 4 bases, in that order; junction bases with no gene match: 6. This CDR3 has 15 residues. Looked up from germline, CDR1 is NNHDY and CDR2 is SYVADS.

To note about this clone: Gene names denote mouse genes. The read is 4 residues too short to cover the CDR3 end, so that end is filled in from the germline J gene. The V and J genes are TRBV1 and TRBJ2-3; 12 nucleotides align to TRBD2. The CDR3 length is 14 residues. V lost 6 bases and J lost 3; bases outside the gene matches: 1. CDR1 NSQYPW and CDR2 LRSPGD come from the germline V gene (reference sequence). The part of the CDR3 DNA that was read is TGCACCTGCAGAGACTGGGGGGGCGCAGAA. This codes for CTCRDWGGAE. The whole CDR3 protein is CTCRDWGGAETLYF. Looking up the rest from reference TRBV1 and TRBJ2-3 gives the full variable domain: VTLLEQNPRWRLVPRGQAVNLRCILKNSQYPWMSWYQQDLQKQLQWLFTLRSPGDKEVKSLPGADYLATRVTDTELRLQVANMSQGRTLYCTCRDWGGAETLYFGSGTRLTVL.

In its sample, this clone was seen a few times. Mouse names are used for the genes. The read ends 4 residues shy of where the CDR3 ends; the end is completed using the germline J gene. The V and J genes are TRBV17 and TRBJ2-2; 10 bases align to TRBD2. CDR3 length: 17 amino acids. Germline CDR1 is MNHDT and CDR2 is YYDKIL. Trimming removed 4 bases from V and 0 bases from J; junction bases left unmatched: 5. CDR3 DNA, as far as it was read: TGTGCTAGCAGTACCCTGGGACTGGGGCCAAACACCGGG. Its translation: CASSTLGLGPNTG. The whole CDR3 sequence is CASSTLGLGPNTGQLYF.

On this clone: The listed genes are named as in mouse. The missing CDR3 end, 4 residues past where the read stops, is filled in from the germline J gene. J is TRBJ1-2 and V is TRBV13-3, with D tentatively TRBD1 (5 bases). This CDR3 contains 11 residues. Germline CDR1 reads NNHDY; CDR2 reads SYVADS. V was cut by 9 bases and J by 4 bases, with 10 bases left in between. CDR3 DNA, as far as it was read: TGTGCCACCAGGGATAGCTCC. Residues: CATRDSS. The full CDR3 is CATRDSSDYTF.

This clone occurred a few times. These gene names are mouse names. The sequenced CDR3 bases are TGTGCCAGCAAGTCCTGGGGGTCGGAGAACACCGGG. It encodes CASKSWGSENTG. The whole CDR3 is CASKSWGSENTGQLYF. The V gene is TRBV13-3, the J gene TRBJ2-2; 7 bases fit TRBD2. Read data end 4 residues before the CDR3 end; the end is taken from the germline J gene. CDR1 and CDR2 (germline): NNHDY, SYVADS. The CDR3 consists of 16 residues. V shed 6 bases and J 2 bases; nucleotides not matched to a gene: 10.

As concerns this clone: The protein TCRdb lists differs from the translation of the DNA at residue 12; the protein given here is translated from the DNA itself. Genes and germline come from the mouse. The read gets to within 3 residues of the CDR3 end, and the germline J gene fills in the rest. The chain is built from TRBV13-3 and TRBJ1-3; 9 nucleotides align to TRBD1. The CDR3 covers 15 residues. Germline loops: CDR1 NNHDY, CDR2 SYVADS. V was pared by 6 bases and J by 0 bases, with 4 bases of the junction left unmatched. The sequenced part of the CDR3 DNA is TGTGCCAGCACAAAGACAGGGGGTTCTGGAAATACG. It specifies CASTKTGGSGNT. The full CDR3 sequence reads CASTKTGGSGNTLYF.

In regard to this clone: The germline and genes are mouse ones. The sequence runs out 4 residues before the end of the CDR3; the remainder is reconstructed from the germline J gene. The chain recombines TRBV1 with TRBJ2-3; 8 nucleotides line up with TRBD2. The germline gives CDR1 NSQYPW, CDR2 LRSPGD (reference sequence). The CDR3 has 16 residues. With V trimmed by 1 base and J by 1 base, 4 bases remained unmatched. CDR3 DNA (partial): TGCACCTGCAGTGCAGGGGGGGGGCGCCGTGCAGAA. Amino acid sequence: CTCSAGGGRRAE. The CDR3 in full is CTCSAGGGRRAETLYF.

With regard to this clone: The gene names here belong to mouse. CDR3 sequence: CASSVLGNTLYF. The sequenced CDR3 bases are TGTGCCAGCAGTGTTTTGGGAAAC. This sequence joins TRBV13-3 and TRBJ2-4; the D is unclear. The read ends 4 residues shy of where the CDR3 ends; the end is completed using the germline J gene. CDR1 is NNHDY and CDR2 is SYVADS in the germline V gene. This CDR3 has 12 amino acids.

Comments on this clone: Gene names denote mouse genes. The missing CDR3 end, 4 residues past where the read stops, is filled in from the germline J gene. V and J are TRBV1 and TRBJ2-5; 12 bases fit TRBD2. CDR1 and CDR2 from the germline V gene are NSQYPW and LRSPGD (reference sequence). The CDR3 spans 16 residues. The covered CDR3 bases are TGCACCTGCAGTGCTCCAAGACTGGGGGGGCGAGAC. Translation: CTCSAPRLGGRD. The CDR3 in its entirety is CTCSAPRLGGRDTQYF.

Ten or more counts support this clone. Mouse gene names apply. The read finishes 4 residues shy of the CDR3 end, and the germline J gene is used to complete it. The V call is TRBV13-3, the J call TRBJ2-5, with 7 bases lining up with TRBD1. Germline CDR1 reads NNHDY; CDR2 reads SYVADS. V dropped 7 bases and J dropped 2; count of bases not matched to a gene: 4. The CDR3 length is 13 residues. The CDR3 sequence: CASQGTAQDTQYF. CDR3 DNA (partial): TGTGCCAGCCAGGGGACAGCCCAAGAC.

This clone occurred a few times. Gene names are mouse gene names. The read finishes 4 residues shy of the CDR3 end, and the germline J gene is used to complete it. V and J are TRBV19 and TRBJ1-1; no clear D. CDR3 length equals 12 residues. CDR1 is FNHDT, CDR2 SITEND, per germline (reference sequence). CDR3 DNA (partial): TGTGCCAGCAGTATTATCCAGACA. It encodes CASSIIQT. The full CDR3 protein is CASSIIQTEVFF.

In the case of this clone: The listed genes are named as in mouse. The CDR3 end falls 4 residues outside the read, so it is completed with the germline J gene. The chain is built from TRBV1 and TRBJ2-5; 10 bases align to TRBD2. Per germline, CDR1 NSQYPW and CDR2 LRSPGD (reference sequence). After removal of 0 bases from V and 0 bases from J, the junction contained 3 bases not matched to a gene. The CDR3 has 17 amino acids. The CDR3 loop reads CTCSADWGGPNQDTQYF. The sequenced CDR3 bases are TGCACCTGCAGTGCAGACTGGGGGGGCCCTAACCAAGAC.

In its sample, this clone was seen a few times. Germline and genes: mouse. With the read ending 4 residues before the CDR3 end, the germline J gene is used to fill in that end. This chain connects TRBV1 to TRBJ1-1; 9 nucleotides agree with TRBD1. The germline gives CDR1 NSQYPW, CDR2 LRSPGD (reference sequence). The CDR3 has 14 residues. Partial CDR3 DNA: TGCACCTGCCGCCGACAGGGGGAGGGAACA. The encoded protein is CTCRRQGEGT. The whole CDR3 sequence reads CTCRRQGEGTEVFF.

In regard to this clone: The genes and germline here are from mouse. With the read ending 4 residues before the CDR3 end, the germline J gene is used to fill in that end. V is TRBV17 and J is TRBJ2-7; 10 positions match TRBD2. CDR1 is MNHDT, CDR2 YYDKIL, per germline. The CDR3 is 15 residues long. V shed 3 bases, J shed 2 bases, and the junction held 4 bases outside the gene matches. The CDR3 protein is CASSSLGGRPYEQYF. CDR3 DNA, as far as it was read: TGTGCTAGCAGTAGTCTGGGGGGGCGCCCCTAT.

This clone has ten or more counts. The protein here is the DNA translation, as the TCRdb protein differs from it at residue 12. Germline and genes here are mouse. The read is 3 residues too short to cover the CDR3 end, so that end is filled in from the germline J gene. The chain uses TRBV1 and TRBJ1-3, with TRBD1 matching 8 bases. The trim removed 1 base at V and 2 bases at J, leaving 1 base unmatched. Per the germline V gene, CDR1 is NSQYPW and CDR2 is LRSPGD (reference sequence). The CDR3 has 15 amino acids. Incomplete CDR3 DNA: TGCACCTGCAGTGCAGCCAGGGGGCCTGGAAATACG. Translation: CTCSAARGPGNT. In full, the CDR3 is CTCSAARGPGNTLYF.

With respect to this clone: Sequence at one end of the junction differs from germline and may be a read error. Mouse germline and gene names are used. Here the CDR3 reads CASRDYKTNERLFF. Incomplete CDR3 DNA: TGTGCCAGCCGTGATTACAAAACCAACGAA. The chain couples TRBV13-3 to TRBJ1-4; D gene ambiguous. Sequencing ends 4 residues short of the CDR3 end; the germline J gene provides the rest. CDR3 length: 14 residues. Germline CDR1 and CDR2: NNHDY and SYVADS.

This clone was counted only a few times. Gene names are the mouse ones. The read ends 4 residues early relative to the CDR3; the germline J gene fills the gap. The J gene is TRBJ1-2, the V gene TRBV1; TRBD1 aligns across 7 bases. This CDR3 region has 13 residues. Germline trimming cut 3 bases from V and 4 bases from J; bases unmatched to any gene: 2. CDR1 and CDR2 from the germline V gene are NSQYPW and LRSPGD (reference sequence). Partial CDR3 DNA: TGCACCTGCAGTGCGAACAGGGGCTCC. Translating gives CTCSANRGS. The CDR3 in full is CTCSANRGSDYTF.

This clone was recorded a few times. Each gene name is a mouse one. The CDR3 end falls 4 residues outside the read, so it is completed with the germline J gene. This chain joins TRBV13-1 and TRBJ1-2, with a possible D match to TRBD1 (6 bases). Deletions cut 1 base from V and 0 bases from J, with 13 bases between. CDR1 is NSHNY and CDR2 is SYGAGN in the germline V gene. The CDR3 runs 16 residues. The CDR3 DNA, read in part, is TGTGCCAGCAGTGATCAGGACAGCCTTGCAAACTCC. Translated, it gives CASSDQDSLANS. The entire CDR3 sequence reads CASSDQDSLANSDYTF.

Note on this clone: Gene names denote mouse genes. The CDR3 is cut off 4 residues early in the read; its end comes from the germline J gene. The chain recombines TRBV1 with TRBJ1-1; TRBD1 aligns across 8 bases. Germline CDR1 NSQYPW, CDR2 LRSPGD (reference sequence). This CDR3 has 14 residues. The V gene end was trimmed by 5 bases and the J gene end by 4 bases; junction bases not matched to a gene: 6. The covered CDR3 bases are TGCACCTGCAGTCCTCAGGGGGCGCGCACA. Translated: CTCSPQGART. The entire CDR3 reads CTCSPQGARTEVFF.

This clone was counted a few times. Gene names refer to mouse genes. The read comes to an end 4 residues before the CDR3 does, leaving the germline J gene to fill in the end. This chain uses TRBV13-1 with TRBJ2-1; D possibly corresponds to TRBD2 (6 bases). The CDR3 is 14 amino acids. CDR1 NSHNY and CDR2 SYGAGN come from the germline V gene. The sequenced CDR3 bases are TGTGCCAGCAGTGATGCTTGGGGGAGGGCT. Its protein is CASSDAWGRA. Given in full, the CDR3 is CASSDAWGRAEQFF.

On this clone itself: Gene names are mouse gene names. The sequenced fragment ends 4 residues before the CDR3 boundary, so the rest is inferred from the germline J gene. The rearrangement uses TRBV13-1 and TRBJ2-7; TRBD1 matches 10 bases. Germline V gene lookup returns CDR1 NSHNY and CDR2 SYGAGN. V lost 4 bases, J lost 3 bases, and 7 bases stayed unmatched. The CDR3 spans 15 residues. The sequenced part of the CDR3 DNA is TGTGCCAGCAGTCCCGGGACAGGGGCGTTCTAT. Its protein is CASSPGTGAFY. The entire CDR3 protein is CASSPGTGAFYEQYF.

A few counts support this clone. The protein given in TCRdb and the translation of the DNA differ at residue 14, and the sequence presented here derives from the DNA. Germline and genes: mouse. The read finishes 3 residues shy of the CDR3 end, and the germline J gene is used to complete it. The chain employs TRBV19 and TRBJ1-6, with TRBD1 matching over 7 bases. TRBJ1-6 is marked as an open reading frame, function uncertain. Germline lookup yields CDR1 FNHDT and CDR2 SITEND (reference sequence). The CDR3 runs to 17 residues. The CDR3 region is CASNIGTVNSYNSPLYF. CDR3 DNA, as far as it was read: TGTGCCAGCAATATAGGGACAGTAAATTCCTATAATTCGCCC.

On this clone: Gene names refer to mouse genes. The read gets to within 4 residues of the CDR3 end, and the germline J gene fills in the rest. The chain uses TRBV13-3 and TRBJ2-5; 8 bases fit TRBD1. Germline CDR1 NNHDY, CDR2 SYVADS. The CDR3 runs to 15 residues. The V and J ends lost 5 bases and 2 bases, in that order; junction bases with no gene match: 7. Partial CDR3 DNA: TGTGCCAGCAGGGACTCAGGGGGCGGCCAAGAC. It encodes CASRDSGGGQD. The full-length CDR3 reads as CASRDSGGGQDTQYF.

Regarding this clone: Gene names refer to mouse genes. Partial CDR3 DNA: TGTGCAAGCAGCTTAGAGGGGACTGGGGGTCAAGAC. It is translated as CASSLEGTGGQD. The whole CDR3 protein reads CASSLEGTGGQDTQYF. This chain joins TRBV16 and TRBJ2-5; TRBD2 agrees at 11 bases. The read falls 4 residues short of the CDR3 end, and the missing part is taken from the germline J gene. J was trimmed by 3 bases and V by 0 bases; bases with no gene match: 2. Germline CDR1 and CDR2: SGHSA and FRNQAP. The CDR3 length is 16 residues.

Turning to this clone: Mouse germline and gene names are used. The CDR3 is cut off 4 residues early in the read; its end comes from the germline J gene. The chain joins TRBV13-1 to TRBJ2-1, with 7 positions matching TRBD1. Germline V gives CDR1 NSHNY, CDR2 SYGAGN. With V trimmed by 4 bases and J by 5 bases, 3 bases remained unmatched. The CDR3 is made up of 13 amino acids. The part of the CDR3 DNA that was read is TGTGCCAGCAGTCCCGGGACAGATGCT. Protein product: CASSPGTDA. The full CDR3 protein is CASSPGTDAEQFF.

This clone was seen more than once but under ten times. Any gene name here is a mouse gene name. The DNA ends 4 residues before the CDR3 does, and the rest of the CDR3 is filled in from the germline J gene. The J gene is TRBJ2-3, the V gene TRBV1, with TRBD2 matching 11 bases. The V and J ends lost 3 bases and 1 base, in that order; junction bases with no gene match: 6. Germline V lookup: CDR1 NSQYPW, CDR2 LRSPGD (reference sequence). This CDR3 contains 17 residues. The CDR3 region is CTCSAHWGGEGAETLYF. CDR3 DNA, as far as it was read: TGCACCTGCAGTGCCCACTGGGGGGGCGAGGGTGCAGAA.